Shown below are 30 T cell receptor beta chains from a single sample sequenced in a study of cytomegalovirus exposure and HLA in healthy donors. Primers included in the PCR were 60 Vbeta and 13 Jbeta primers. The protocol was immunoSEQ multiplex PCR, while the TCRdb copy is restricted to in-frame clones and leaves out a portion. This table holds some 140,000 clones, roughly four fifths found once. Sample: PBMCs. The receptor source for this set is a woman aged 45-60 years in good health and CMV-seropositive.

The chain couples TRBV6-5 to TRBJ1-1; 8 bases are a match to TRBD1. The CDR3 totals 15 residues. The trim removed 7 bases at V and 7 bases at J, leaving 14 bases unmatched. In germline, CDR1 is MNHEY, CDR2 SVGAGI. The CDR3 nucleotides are TGTGCCAGCATTCCCTTCGGACAGGGAAGGAGTGAAGCTTTCTTT. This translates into CASIPFGQGRSEAFF.

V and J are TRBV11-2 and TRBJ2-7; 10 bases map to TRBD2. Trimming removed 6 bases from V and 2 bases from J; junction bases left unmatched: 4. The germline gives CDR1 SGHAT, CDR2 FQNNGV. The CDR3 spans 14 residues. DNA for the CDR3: TGTGCCAGCAGGAAGCTAGCGGGAGCCTACGAGCAGTACTTC. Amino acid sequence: CASRKLAGAYEQYF.

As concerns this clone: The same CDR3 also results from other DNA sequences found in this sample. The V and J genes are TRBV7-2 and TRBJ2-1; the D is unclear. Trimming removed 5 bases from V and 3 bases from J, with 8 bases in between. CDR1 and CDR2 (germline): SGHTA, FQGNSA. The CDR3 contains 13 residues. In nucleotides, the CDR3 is TGTGCCAGCAGCCTAGGGCTCTACAATGAGCAGTTCTTC. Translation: CASSLGLYNEQFF.

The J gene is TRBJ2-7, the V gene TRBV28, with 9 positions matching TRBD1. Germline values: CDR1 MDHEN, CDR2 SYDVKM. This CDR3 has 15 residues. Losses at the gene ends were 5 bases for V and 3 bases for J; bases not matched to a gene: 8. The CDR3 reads CASSLQTTGGYEQYF. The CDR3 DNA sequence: TGTGCCAGCAGTCTTCAAACGACAGGGGGCTACGAGCAGTACTTC.

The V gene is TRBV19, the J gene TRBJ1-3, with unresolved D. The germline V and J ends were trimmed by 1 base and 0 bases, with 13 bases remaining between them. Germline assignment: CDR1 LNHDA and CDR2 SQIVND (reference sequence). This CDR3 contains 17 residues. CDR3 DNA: TGTGCCAGTAGTATAGGCGGCTTTCTGAGCTCTGGAAACACCATATATTTT. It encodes CASSIGGFLSSGNTIYF.

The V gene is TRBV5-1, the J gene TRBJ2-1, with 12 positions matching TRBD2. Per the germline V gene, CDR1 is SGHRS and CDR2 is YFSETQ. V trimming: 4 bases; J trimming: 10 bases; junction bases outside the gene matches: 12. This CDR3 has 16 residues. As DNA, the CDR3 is TGCGCCAGCAGCCCGACCCGGGGGACTAGCGGGCAGGAGCAGTTCTTC. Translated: CASSPTRGTSGQEQFF.

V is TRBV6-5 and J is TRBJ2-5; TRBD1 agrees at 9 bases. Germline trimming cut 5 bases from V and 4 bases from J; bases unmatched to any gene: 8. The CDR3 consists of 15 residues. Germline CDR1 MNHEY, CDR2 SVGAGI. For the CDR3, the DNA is TGTGCCAGCAGTCCCGGGACAGGGAGACGAGAGACCCAGTACTTC. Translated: CASSPGTGRRETQYF.

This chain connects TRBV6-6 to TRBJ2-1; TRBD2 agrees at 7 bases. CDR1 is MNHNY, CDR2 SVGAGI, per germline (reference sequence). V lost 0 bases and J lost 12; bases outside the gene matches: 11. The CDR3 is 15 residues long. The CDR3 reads CASSYSSPDPGGQFF. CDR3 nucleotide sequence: TGTGCCAGCAGTTACTCCAGCCCGGACCCGGGAGGGCAGTTCTTC.

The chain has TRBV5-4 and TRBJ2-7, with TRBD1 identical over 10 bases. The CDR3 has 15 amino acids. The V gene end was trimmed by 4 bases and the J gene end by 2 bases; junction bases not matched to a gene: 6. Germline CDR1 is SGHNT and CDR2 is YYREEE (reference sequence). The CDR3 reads CASSLRDRGAYEQYF. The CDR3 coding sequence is TGTGCCAGCAGCCTCCGGGACAGGGGAGCCTACGAGCAGTACTTC.

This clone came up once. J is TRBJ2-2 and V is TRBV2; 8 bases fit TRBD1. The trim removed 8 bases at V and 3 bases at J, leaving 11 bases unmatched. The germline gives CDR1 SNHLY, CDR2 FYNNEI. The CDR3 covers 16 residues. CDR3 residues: CASLGPSTGDTGELFF. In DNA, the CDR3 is TGTGCCAGCTTAGGTCCTTCGACAGGGGACACCGGGGAGCTGTTTTTT.

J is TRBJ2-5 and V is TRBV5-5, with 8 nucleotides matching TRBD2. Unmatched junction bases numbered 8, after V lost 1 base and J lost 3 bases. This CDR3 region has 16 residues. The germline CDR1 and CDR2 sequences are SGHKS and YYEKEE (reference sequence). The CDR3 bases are TGTGCCAGCAGCTTGTCAGGGGCGGGAGGTGAAGAGACCCAGTACTTC. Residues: CASSLSGAGGEETQYF.

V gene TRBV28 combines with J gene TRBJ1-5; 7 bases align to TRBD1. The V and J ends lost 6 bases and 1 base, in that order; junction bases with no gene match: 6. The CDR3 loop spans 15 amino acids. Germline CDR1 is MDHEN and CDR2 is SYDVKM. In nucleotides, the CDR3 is TGTGCCAGCAGCCCCCTGGACAGGAGCAATCAGCCCCAGCATTTT. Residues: CASSPLDRSNQPQHF.

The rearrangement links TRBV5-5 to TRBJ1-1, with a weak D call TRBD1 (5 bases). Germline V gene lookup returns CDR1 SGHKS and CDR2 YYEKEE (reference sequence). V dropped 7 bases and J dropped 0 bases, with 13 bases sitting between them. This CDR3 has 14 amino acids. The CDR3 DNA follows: TGTGCCAGCGCCCTCGGGGGGTTGAACACTGAAGCTTTCTTT. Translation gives CASALGGLNTEAFF.

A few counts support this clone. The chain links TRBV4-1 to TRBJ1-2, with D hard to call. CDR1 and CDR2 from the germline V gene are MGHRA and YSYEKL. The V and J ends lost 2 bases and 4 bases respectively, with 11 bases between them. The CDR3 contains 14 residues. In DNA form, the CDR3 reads TGCGCCAGCAGCCAACCCCCGTCGGGCTATGGCTACACCTTC. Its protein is CASSQPPSGYGYTF.

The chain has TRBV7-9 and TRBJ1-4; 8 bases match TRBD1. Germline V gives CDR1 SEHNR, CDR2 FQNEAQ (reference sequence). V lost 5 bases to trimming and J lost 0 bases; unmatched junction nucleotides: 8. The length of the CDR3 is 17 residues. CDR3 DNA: TGTGCCAGCAGCCGCAAACAGGGGGATTCAACTAATGAAAAACTGTTTTTT. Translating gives CASSRKQGDSTNEKLFF.

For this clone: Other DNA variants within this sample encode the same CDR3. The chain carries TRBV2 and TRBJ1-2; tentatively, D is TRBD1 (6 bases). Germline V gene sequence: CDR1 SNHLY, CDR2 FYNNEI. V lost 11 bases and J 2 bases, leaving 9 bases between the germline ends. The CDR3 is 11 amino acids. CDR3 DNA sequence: TGTGCCTCCGGACAGAACTATGGCTACACCTTC. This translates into CASGQNYGYTF.

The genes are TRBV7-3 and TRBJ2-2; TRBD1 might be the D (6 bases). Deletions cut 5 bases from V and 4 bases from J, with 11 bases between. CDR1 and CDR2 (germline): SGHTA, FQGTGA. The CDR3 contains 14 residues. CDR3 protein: CASSQTGLTGELFF. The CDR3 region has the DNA TGTGCCAGCAGCCAAACAGGGCTCACCGGGGAGCTGTTTTTT. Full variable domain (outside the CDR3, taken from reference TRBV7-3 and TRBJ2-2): GAGVSQTPSNKVTEKGKYVELRCDPISGHTALYWYRQSLGQGPEFLIYFQGTGAADDSGLPNDRFFAVRPEGSVSTLKIQRTERGDSAVYLCASSQTGLTGELFFGEGSRLTVL.

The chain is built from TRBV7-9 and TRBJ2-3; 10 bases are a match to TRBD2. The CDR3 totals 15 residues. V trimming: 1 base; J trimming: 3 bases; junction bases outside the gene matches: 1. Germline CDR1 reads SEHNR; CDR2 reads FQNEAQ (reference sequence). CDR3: CASSLVLAGTDTQYF. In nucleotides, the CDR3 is TGTGCCAGCAGCTTAGTACTAGCGGGAACAGATACGCAGTATTTT.

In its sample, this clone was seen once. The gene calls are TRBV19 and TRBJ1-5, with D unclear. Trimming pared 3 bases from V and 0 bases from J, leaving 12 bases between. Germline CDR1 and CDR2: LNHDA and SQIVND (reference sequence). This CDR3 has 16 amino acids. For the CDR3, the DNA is TGTGCCAGTAGTATGCGGCTGGCAGTTAGCAATCAGCCCCAGCATTTT. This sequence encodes CASSMRLAVSNQPQHF.

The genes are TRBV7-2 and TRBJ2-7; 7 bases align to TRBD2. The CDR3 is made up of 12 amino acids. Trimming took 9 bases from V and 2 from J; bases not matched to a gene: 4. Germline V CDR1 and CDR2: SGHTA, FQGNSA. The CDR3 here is CASGGVPYEQYF. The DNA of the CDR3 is TGTGCCAGTGGGGGGGTCCCCTACGAGCAGTACTTC.

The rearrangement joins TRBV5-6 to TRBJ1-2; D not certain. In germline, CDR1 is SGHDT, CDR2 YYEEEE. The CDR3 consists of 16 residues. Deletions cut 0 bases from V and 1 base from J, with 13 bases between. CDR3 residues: CASSLEQYVINYGYTF. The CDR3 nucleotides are TGTGCCAGCAGCTTGGAACAGTATGTTATTAACTATGGCTACACCTTC.

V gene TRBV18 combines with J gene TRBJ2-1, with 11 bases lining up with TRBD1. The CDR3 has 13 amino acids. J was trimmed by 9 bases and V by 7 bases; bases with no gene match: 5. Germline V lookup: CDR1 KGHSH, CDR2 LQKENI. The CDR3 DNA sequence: TGTGCCAGCTTTGGACAGGGGGCGGTTGAGCAGTTCTTC. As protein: CASFGQGAVEQFF. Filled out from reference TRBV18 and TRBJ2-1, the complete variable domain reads NAGVMQNPRHLVRRRGQEARLRCSPMKGHSHVYWYRQLPEEGLKFMVYLQKENIIDESGMPKERFSAEFPKEGPSILRIQQVVRGDSAAYFCASFGQGAVEQFFGPGTRLTVL.

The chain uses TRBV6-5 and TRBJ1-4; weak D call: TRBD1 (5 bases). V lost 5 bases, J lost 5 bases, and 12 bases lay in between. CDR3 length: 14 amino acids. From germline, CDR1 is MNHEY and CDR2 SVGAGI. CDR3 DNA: TGTGCCAGCAGTGACTGGGGGGGGAATGAAAAACTGTTTTTT. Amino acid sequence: CASSDWGGNEKLFF.

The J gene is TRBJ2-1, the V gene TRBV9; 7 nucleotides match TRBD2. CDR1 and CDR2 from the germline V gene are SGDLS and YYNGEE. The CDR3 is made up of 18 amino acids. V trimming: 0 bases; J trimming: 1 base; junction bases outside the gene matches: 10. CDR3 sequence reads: CASSVAGGTAQSYNEQFF. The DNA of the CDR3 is TGTGCCAGCAGCGTAGCGGGAGGCACGGCCCAATCCTACAATGAGCAGTTCTTC.

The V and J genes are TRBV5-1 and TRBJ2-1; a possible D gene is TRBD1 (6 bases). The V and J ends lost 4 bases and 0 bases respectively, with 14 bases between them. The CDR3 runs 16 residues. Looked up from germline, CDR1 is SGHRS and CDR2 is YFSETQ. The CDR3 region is CASSEQGRGSYNEQFF. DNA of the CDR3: TGCGCCAGCAGCGAACAGGGTAGGGGCTCCTACAATGAGCAGTTCTTC.

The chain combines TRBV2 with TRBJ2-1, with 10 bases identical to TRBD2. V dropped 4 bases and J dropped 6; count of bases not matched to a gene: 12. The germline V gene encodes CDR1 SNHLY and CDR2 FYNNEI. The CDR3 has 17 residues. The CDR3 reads CASSGTSGRRLRNEQFF. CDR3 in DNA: TGTGCCAGCAGTGGGACTAGCGGTAGGAGGTTGCGCAATGAGCAGTTCTTC.

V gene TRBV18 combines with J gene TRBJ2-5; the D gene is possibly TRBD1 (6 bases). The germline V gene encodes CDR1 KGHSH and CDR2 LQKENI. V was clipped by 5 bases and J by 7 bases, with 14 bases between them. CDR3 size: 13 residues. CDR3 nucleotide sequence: TGTGCCAGCTCATCAGGGCAGGGGTCGACCCAGTACTTC. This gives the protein CASSSGQGSTQYF.

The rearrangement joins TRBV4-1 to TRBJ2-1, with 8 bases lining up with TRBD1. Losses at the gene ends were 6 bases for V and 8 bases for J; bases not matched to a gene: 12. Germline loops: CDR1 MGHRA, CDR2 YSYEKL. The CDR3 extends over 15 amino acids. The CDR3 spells CASRRQGPHGDEQFF. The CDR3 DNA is TGCGCCAGCAGACGACAGGGGCCCCACGGCGATGAGCAGTTCTTC.

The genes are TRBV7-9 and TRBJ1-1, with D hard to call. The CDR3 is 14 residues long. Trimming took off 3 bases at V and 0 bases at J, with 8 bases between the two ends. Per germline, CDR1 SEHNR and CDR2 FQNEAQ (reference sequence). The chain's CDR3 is CASSLRVVNTEAFF. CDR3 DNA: TGTGCCAGCAGCTTGAGGGTAGTGAACACTGAAGCTTTCTTT.

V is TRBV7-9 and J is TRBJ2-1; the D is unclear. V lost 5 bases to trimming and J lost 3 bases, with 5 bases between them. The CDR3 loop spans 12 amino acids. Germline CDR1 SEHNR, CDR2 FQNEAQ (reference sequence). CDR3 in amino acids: CASSAIYNEQFF. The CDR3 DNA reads TGTGCCAGCAGCGCTATCTACAATGAGCAGTTCTTC.